This T cell receptor (beta chain) was documented in a study of blood T cell repertoires in COVID-19. The authors' processing: Estimation of nucleated cell counts was performed using reference gene primer amplification. Measured with immunoSEQ multiplex PCR; TCRdb has only the in-frame clones, and not every one. V and J calls plus clone size are reproduced from that table; the DNA served to infer D and trimming. This sample has 35,000 or so clones, with around 90% found just once. Trimming cost V 3 bases and J 2 bases, with 12 bases left between them. The V gene's germline CDR1 is KGHDR and CDR2 SFDVKD. This CDR3 region has 15 residues.

J is TRBJ2-5 and V is TRBV24-1, with D maybe TRBD1 (6 bases). The sequenced material came from peripheral blood. The receptor's source is a human donor in a cohort sampled during active COVID-19. The CDR3 spells CATSDLGTGQETQYF. Here the CDR3 DNA reads TGTGCCACCAGTGATCTTGGAACAGGGCAAGAGACCCAGTACTTC.